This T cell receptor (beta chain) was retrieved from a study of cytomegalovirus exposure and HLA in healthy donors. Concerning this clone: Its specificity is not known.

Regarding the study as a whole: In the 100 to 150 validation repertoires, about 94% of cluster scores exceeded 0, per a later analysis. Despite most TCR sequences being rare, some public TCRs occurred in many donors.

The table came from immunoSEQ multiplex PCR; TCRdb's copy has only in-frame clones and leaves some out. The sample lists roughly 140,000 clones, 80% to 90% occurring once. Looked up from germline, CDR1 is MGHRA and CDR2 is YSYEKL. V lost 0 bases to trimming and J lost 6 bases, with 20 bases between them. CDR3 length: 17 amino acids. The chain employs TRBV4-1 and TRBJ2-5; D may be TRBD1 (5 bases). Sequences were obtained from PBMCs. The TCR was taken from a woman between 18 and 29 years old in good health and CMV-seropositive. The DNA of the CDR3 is TGCGCCAGCAGCCAAGAGACAGCCGCAGGGCAAAGGAAGACCCAGTACTTC. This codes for CASSQETAAGQRKTQYF.